One sample yielded the 28 T cell receptor beta chains listed below, sequenced in a study of OX40 agonist ivuxolimab in advanced cancers. Repertoires were generated with immunoSEQ multiplex PCR, while TCRdb's copy carries only in-frame clones and drops some. The sample lists 60,000 to 95,000 clones, about 85% seen once, with around a sixth in the top ten. Sequencing used CD4+ or CD8+ T cells sorted from blood, obtained in a trial of the OX40 agonist ivuxolimab. Every receptor here comes from an adult with an advanced solid tumor such as melanoma, head and neck, liver or kidney cancer.

This clone was recorded a few times. The chain is built from TRBV11-3 and TRBJ2-3; 7 nucleotides match TRBD2. V was clipped by 3 bases and J by 0 bases; unmatched bases: 9. The CDR3 has 17 amino acids. The germline CDR1 and CDR2 sequences are SGHNT and YENEEA. CDR3 protein: CASSLGLWRGSTDTQYF. The CDR3 region has the DNA TGTGCCAGCAGCTTGGGCCTCTGGCGGGGGAGCACAGATACGCAGTATTTT.

The chain joins TRBV7-2 to TRBJ2-7, with D hard to call. The V and J ends lost 4 bases and 3 bases respectively, with 13 bases between them. The germline V gene has CDR1 SGHTA and CDR2 FQGNSA. The CDR3 has 14 amino acids. CDR3 protein: CASSSDTQGYEQYF. In DNA form, the CDR3 reads TGTGCCAGCAGCTCCGACACGCAAGGCTACGAGCAGTACTTC.

Details on this clone: At one end, the junction sequence differs from germline, possibly due to a read error. CDR3 nucleotide sequence: TGTGCTAGCAGCTCAGCCAGGGTCTCGAACACCGGGGAGCTGTTTTTT. It is translated as CASSSARVSNTGELFF. The chain combines TRBV7-7 with TRBJ2-2; a possible D gene is TRBD1 (5 bases). Germline CDR1 and CDR2: SSHAT and FNYEAQ (reference sequence). This CDR3 comprises 16 residues.

This chain uses TRBV5-5 with TRBJ1-3, with D possibly matching TRBD1 (5 bases). The CDR3 is made up of 15 amino acids. The V gene lost 0 bases and the J gene lost 0 bases, with 7 bases spanning the gap. Germline assignment: CDR1 SGHKS and CDR2 YYEKEE (reference sequence). CDR3 sequence: CASSLGQPSGNTIYF. CDR3 nucleotides: TGTGCCAGCAGCTTGGGACAGCCCTCTGGAAACACCATATATTTT.

The chain carries TRBV6-5 and TRBJ2-2, with D tentatively TRBD1 (6 bases). This CDR3 comprises 15 residues. Per the germline V gene, CDR1 is MNHEY and CDR2 is SVGAGI. V shed 5 bases and J shed 2 bases, with 12 bases lying between them. The CDR3 here is CASSAQGTNTGELFF. For the CDR3, the DNA is TGTGCCAGCAGTGCACAGGGAACAAACACCGGGGAGCTGTTTTTT.

The chain employs TRBV10-3 and TRBJ1-4; 9 positions match TRBD1. Germline V gives CDR1 ENHRY, CDR2 SYGVKD. This CDR3 is 14 amino acids long. V lost 10 bases to trimming and J lost 8 bases; unmatched junction nucleotides: 11. CDR3 sequence reads: CATCVGTGKEKLFF. The CDR3 DNA sequence: TGTGCCACCTGCGTAGGGACAGGGAAAGAAAAACTGTTTTTT.

The V call is TRBV10-2, the J call TRBJ1-1; D gene uncertain. Germline V gene sequence: CDR1 WSHSY, CDR2 SAAADI. V gave up 6 bases and J gave up 3 bases, with 11 bases separating them. This CDR3 has 13 residues. The CDR3 is CASSDYGDTEAFF. CDR3 coding DNA: TGCGCCAGCAGCGATTACGGGGACACTGAAGCTTTCTTT.

The genes are TRBV15 and TRBJ2-5, with TRBD1 matching 7 bases. Germline lookup yields CDR1 LNHNV and CDR2 YYDKDF (reference sequence). This CDR3 has 17 residues. The V and J ends lost 0 bases and 2 bases, in that order; junction bases with no gene match: 9. CDR3 coding DNA: TGTGCCACCAGCAGAGATAGGTTTAGGGGGCTTCAAGAGACCCAGTACTTC. It is translated as CATSRDRFRGLQETQYF.

The V and J genes are TRBV19 and TRBJ1-3, with a tentative D call TRBD1 (6 bases). V was shortened by 7 bases and J by 3 bases, with 13 bases between the two germline ends. The CDR3 sequence is 14 residues long. Germline values: CDR1 LNHDA, CDR2 SQIVND (reference sequence). CDR3 sequence: CASIKSDSGNTIYF. The CDR3 DNA reads TGTGCCAGTATTAAGTCGGACAGTGGAAACACCATATATTTT. Full variable domain (rest looked up from reference TRBV19 and TRBJ1-3): DGGITQSPKYLFRKEGQNVTLSCEQNLNHDAMYWYRQDPGQGLRLIYYSQIVNDFQKGDIAEGYSVSREKKESFPLTVTSAQKNPTAFYLCASIKSDSGNTIYFGEGSWLTVV.

The gene calls are TRBV28 and TRBJ1-4; 7 nucleotides agree with TRBD1. The CDR3 extends over 13 amino acids. The germline gives CDR1 MDHEN, CDR2 SYDVKM. V trimming: 4 bases; J trimming: 8 bases; junction bases outside the gene matches: 4. In DNA, the CDR3 is TGTGCCAGCAGTTCTACAGGGGCGGAAAAACTGTTTTTT. It specifies CASSSTGAEKLFF.

This clone is a singleton in its sample. The chain recombines TRBV5-1 with TRBJ2-1; 8 bases line up with TRBD2. In germline, CDR1 is SGHRS, CDR2 YFSETQ. CDR3 length: 15 amino acids. The V and J ends lost 4 bases and 6 bases, in that order; junction bases with no gene match: 9. The CDR3 loop reads CASSQQAGVSNEQFF. CDR3 nucleotide sequence: TGCGCCAGCAGCCAACAAGCGGGAGTAAGCAATGAGCAGTTCTTC.

The chain couples TRBV9 to TRBJ1-3; TRBD1 is a possible D gene (5 bases). The CDR3 spans 16 residues. Trimming stripped 2 bases from V and 1 base from J, with 13 bases between. Germline values: CDR1 SGDLS, CDR2 YYNGEE. CDR3 DNA sequence: TGTGCCAGCAGCGTCTTAGGGACCGCTTCTGGAAACACCATATATTTT. This encodes CASSVLGTASGNTIYF.

V usage is TRBV19 and J usage is TRBJ1-4; D unresolved. Trimming took 6 bases from V and 4 from J, leaving 9 bases between them. This CDR3 comprises 13 residues. The germline V gene has CDR1 LNHDA and CDR2 SQIVND (reference sequence). The chain's CDR3 is CASSSLSNEKLFF. In nucleotides, the CDR3 is TGTGCCAGTAGCAGTCTAAGTAATGAAAAACTGTTTTTT.

This clone was detected only once. This chain uses TRBV6-1 with TRBJ2-2; no reliable D call. Germline CDR1 reads MNHNS; CDR2 reads SASEGT. V lost 4 bases and J 4 bases, leaving 10 bases between the germline ends. This CDR3 is 14 amino acids long. The CDR3 DNA reads as TGTGCCAGCAGTGTACAGACTTCCACCGGGGAGCTGTTTTTT. It specifies CASSVQTSTGELFF.

This clone occurred once. This chain links TRBV28 with TRBJ2-4; D is possibly TRBD1 (6 bases). In germline, CDR1 is MDHEN, CDR2 SYDVKM. The CDR3 runs to 15 residues. The ends were cut back, 2 bases at V and 7 bases at J, with 15 bases in the middle. Here the CDR3 reads CASSLPPAGANIQYF. The CDR3 coding sequence is TGTGCCAGCAGTTTACCCCCCGCAGGGGCGAACATTCAGTACTTC.

The chain is built from TRBV28 and TRBJ1-2; 9 nucleotides align to TRBD1. The CDR3 has 14 residues. J was trimmed by 6 bases and V by 5 bases; bases with no gene match: 7. Germline-derived CDR1 and CDR2 are MDHEN and SYDVKM. CDR3 in DNA: TGTGCCAGCAGTCCTGGGACAGGGCTTAATGGCTACACCTTC. The encoded protein is CASSPGTGLNGYTF.

There are a few counts of this clone. The chain links TRBV2 to TRBJ1-3, with D unresolved. The V end was cut by 5 bases, the J end by 0 bases, with 2 bases between. The CDR3 runs to 12 residues. CDR1 and CDR2 from the germline V gene are SNHLY and FYNNEI. The CDR3 region has the DNA TGTGCCAGCAGTATCTCTGGAAACACCATATATTTT. This encodes CASSISGNTIYF.

The V call is TRBV18, the J call TRBJ2-5; D is unresolved. The CDR3 extends over 13 amino acids. CDR1 and CDR2 (germline): KGHSH, LQKENI. V lost 2 bases and J lost 4, with 8 bases in between. CDR3 region: CASSPLLRETQYF. In DNA, the CDR3 is TGTGCCAGCTCACCATTACTCAGAGAGACCCAGTACTTC.

The rearrangement links TRBV10-3 to TRBJ2-5; D is undetermined. V lost 5 bases, J lost 5 bases, and 12 bases lay in between. Germline V CDR1 and CDR2: ENHRY, SYGVKD. The CDR3 is 13 amino acids. The CDR3 protein is CAISRLVGETQYF. CDR3 in DNA: TGTGCCATCAGTCGACTTGTTGGGGAGACCCAGTACTTC.

This clone was recorded only once. The rearrangement links TRBV6-4 to TRBJ2-5; D is ambiguous. There are 11 residues in the CDR3. Germline V CDR1 and CDR2: MRHNA, SNTAGT. V lost 6 bases and J lost 5, with 7 bases in between. As DNA, the CDR3 is TGTGCCAGCAGAACCTCGGAGACCCAGTACTTC. The encoded protein is CASRTSETQYF.

This chain connects TRBV5-1 to TRBJ1-4; D not certain. The CDR3 runs to 15 residues. Germline V CDR1 and CDR2: SGHRS, YFSETQ. V was shortened by 0 bases and J by 2 bases, with 8 bases between the two germline ends. DNA for the CDR3: TGCGCCAGCAGCTTGGAGGGATGGACTAATGAAAAACTGTTTTTT. Translated: CASSLEGWTNEKLFF.

About this clone itself: One end of the junction fails to match germline, which may point to a read error. The sample has other DNA sequences that encode this CDR3 too. The chain joins TRBV4-1 to TRBJ2-3; a possible D gene is TRBD1 (6 bases). The CDR3 has 15 residues. The germline V gene encodes CDR1 MGHRA and CDR2 YSYEKL. CDR3 loop: CASSQERGSTDTQYF. CDR3 nucleotide sequence: TGCGCCAGCAGCCAAGAAAGGGGGAGCACGGATACGCAGTATTTT.

DNA of the CDR3: TGTGCCAGCAGTTACGAAGGTTATAGCAATCAGCCCCAGCATTTT. Translated: CASSYEGYSNQPQHF. V is TRBV6-5 and J is TRBJ1-5; D is uncertain. Between the trimmed V and J ends, which lost 2 bases and 0 bases, there was a span of 8 bases. This CDR3 has 15 residues. Germline lookup yields CDR1 MNHEY and CDR2 SVGAGI.

J is TRBJ1-5 and V is TRBV18, with 9 bases aligning to TRBD1. This CDR3 is built from 14 residues. V dropped 4 bases and J dropped 6; count of bases not matched to a gene: 4. Per germline, CDR1 KGHSH and CDR2 LQKENI. The DNA for the CDR3 is TGTGCCAGCTCACTACAGGGGGCTTTTCAGCCCCAGCATTTT. Protein sequence: CASSLQGAFQPQHF. Filled out from reference TRBV18 and TRBJ1-5, the complete variable domain reads NAGVMQNPRHLVRRRGQEARLRCSPMKGHSHVYWYRQLPEEGLKFMVYLQKENIIDESGMPKERFSAEFPKEGPSILRIQQVVRGDSAAYFCASSLQGAFQPQHFGDGTRLSIL.

The J gene is TRBJ2-1, the V gene TRBV6-5, with 8 bases fitting TRBD2. Germline CDR1 is MNHEY and CDR2 is SVGAGI. The CDR3 has 15 amino acids. J was trimmed by 4 bases and V by 2 bases; bases with no gene match: 4. CDR3 residues: CASSYEPGGYNEQFF. CDR3 DNA: TGTGCCAGCAGTTACGAACCGGGAGGGTACAATGAGCAGTTCTTC.

The rearrangement uses TRBV11-1 and TRBJ2-1; the D gene is possibly TRBD2 (5 bases). Germline V CDR1 and CDR2: SGHAT, FQDESV (reference sequence). The CDR3 is 13 residues long. V lost 2 bases to trimming and J lost 6 bases, with 8 bases between them. As DNA, the CDR3 is TGTGCCAGCAGCTTATCACTAGTCAATGAGCAGTTCTTC. Protein sequence: CASSLSLVNEQFF. Supplemented by reference TRBV11-1 and TRBJ2-1, the full variable domain reads EAEVAQSPRYKITEKSQAVAFWCDPISGHATLYWYRQILGQGPELLVQFQDESVVDDSQLPKDRFSAERLKGVDSTLKIQPAELGDSAMYLCASSLSLVNEQFFGPGTRLTVL.

This chain links TRBV2 with TRBJ1-1; D uncertain. The CDR3 length is 12 residues. V was trimmed by 7 bases and J by 6 bases, leaving 12 bases between them. In germline, CDR1 is SNHLY, CDR2 FYNNEI. Here the CDR3 reads CASKVNLAEAFF. The CDR3 nucleotides are TGTGCCAGCAAGGTGAATCTTGCTGAAGCTTTCTTT.

The rearrangement links TRBV5-1 to TRBJ2-2; 7 bases are a match to TRBD1. CDR1 is SGHRS and CDR2 is YFSETQ in the germline V gene. The CDR3 sequence is 16 residues long. The V gene end was trimmed by 6 bases and the J gene end by 4 bases; junction bases not matched to a gene: 12. The CDR3 region is CASIQGERFFTGELFF. The CDR3 DNA is TGCGCCAGCATTCAGGGGGAGAGGTTCTTCACCGGGGAGCTGTTTTTT.